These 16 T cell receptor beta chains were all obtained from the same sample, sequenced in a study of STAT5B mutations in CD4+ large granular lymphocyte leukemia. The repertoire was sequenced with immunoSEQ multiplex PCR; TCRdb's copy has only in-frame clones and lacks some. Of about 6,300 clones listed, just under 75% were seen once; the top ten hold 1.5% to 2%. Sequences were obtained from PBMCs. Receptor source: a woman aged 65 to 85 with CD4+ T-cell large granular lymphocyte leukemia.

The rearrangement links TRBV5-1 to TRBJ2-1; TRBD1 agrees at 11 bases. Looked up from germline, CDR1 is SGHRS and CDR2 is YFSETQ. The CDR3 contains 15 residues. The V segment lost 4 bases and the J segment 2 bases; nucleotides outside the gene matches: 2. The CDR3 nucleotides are TGCGCCAGCAGCGCGGGACAGGGGGCCTACAATGAGCAGTTCTTC. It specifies CASSAGQGAYNEQFF.

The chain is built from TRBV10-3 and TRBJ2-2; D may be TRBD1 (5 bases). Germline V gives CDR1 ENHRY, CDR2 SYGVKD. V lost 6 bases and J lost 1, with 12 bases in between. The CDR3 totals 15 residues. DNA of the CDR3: TGTGCCATCAGCCGACAACAGGAGAACACCGGGGAGCTGTTTTTT. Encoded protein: CAISRQQENTGELFF.

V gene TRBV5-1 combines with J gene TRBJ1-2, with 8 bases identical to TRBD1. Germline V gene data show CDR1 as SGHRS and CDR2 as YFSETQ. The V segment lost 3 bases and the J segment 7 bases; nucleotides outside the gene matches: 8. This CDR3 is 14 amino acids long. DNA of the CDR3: TGCGCCAGCAGCTCCGGTTCAGGGGGCTTTGGCTACACCTTC. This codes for CASSSGSGGFGYTF.

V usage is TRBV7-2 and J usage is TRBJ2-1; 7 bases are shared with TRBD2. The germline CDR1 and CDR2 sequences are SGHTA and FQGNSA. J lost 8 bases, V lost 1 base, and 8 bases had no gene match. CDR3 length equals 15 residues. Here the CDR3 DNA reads TGTGCCAGCAGCTTAGTAGGACTAGTCACCGATGAGCAGTTCTTC. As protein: CASSLVGLVTDEQFF.

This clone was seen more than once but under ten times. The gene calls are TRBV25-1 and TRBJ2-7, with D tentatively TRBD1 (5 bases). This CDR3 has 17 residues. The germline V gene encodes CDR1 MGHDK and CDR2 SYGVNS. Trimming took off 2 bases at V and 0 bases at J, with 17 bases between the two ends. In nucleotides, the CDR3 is TGTGCCAGCAGTGAAAGGGCCGTAGGGGCCCTCTCCTACGAGCAGTACTTC. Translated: CASSERAVGALSYEQYF.

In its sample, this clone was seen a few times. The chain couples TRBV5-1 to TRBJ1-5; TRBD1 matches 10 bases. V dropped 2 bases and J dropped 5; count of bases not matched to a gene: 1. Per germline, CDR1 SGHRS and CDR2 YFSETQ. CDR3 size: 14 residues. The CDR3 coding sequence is TGCGCCAGCAGCTTAGGGACAGGGGATCAGCCCCAGCATTTT. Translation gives CASSLGTGDQPQHF.

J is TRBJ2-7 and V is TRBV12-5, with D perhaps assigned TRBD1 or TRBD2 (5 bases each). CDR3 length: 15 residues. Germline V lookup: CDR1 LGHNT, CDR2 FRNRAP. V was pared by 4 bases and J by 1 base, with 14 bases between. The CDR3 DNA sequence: TGTGCTAGTGGTTATGTTAGGGACCGGTCCTACGAGCAGTACTTC. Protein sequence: CASGYVRDRSYEQYF.

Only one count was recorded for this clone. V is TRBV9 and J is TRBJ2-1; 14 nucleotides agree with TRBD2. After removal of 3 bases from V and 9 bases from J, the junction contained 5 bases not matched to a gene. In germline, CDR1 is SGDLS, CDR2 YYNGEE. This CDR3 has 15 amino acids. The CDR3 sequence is CASSAGTSGSSEQFF. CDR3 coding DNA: TGTGCCAGCAGCGCTGGGACTAGCGGGAGTAGTGAGCAGTTCTTC.

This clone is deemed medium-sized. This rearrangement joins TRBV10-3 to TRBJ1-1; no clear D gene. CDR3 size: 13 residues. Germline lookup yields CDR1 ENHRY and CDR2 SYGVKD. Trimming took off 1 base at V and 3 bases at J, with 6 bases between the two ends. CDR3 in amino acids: CAISELVDTEAFF. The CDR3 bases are TGTGCCATCAGTGAGTTGGTTGACACTGAAGCTTTCTTT.

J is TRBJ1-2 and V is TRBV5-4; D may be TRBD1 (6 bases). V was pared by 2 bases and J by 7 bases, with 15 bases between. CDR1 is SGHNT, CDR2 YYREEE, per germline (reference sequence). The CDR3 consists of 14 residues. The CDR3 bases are TGTGCCAGCAGCTTAGGGGACACCCCTGTTGGCTACACCTTC. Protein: CASSLGDTPVGYTF. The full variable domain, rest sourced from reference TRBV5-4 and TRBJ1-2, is ETGVTQSPTHLIKTRGQQVTLRCSSQSGHNTVSWYQQALGQGPQFIFQYYREEENGRGNFPPRFSGLQFPNYSSELNVNALELDDSALYLCASSLGDTPVGYTFGSGTRLTVV.

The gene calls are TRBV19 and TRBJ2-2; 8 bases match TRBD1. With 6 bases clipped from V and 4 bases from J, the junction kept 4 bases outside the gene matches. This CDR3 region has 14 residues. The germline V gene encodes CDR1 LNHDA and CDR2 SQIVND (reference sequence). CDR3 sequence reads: CASSQGAVTGELFF. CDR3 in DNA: TGTGCCAGTAGCCAGGGGGCAGTCACCGGGGAGCTGTTTTTT.

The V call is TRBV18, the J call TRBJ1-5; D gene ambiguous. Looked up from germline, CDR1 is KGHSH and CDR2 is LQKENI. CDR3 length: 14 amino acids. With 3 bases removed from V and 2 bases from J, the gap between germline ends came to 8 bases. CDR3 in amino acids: CASSPTLGNQPQHF. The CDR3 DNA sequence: TGTGCCAGCTCACCGACCCTAGGCAATCAGCCCCAGCATTTT. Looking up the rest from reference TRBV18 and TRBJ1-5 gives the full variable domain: NAGVMQNPRHLVRRRGQEARLRCSPMKGHSHVYWYRQLPEEGLKFMVYLQKENIIDESGMPKERFSAEFPKEGPSILRIQQVVRGDSAAYFCASSPTLGNQPQHFGDGTRLSIL.

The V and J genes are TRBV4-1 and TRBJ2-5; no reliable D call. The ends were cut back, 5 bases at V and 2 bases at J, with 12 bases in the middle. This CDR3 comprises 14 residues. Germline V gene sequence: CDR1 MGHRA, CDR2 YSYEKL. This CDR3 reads CASSGVGDQETQYF. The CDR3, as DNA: TGCGCCAGCAGCGGAGTTGGGGATCAAGAGACCCAGTACTTC.

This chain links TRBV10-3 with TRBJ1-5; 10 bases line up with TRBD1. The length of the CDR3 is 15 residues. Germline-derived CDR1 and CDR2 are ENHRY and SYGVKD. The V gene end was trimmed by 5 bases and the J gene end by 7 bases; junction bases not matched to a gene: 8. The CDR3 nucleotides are TGTGCCATCAGTCCCGGGACAGGGGTCGGACAGCCCCAGCATTTT. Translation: CAISPGTGVGQPQHF.

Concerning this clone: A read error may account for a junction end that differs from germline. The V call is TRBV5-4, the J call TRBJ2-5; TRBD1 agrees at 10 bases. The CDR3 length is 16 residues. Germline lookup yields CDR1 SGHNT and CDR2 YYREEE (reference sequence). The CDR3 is CASGLTGGGWGETQYF. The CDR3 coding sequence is TGTGCCAGCGGCTTGACAGGGGGCGGATGGGGAGAGACCCAGTACTTC.

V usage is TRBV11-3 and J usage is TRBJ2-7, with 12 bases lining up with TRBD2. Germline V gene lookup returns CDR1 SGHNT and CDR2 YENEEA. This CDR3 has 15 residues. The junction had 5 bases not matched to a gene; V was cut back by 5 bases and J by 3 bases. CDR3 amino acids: CASSPGLAGLYEQYF. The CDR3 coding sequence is TGTGCCAGCAGCCCAGGACTAGCGGGGCTCTACGAGCAGTACTTC.